This T cell receptor beta chain was captured by sequencing in a study of cytomegalovirus exposure and HLA in healthy donors. As concerns this clone: No antigen is known for it.

Primers: 60 Vbeta forward and 13 Jbeta reverse. TCRdb keeps only in-frame clones here, not all; method: immunoSEQ multiplex PCR. This table holds roughly 150,000 clones, more than 65% found once. Study results and caveats: Sequencing depth roughly uniform across donors was assumed in presence/absence analyses.

The V and J ends lost 3 bases and 0 bases respectively, with 6 bases between them. Per the germline V gene, CDR1 is SGHNT and CDR2 is YYREEE (reference sequence). This CDR3 is built from 14 residues. This clonotype was obtained from a man younger than 40 in good health and CMV-seropositive. The genes are TRBV5-4 and TRBJ1-4; D unclear. Sample: PBMCs. CDR3 protein: CASSSDATNEKLFF. The CDR3 DNA is TGTGCCAGCAGCTCAGATGCAACTAATGAAAAACTGTTTTTT. Filled out from reference TRBV5-4 and TRBJ1-4, the complete variable domain reads ETGVTQSPTHLIKTRGQQVTLRCSSQSGHNTVSWYQQALGQGPQFIFQYYREEENGRGNFPPRFSGLQFPNYSSELNVNALELDDSALYLCASSSDATNEKLFFGSGTQLSVL.